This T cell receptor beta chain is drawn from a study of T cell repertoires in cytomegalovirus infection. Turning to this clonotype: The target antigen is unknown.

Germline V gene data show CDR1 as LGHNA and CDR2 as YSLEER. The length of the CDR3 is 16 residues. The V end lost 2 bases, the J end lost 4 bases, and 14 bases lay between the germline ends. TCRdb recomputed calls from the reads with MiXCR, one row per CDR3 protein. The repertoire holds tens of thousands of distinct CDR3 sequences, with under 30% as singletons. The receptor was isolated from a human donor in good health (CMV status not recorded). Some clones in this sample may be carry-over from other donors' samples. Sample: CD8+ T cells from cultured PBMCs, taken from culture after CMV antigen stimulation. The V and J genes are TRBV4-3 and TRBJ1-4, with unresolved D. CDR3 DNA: TGCGCCAGCAGCCAAACCAGTCCAGGTATTAATGAAAAACTGTTTTTT. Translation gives CASSQTSPGINEKLFF.